This TCR beta chain appears in the sequencing data of a study of HIV-infected patients and healthy controls. Germline CDR1 is SNHLY and CDR2 is FYNNEI. Trimming cost V 4 bases and J 6 bases, with 10 bases left between them. The CDR3 is made up of 13 amino acids. There are many counts of this clonotype. TCRdb independently ran MiXCR on the 5' RACE reads; one entry per CDR3 protein. The sample includes under 20,000 distinct CDR3 sequences, about 17% of them seen just once. The clonotype comes from a human donor in good health. This chain connects TRBV2 to TRBJ2-1; D gene ambiguous. The sample was CD8+ T cells from blood. The CDR3 sequence is CASSVAGFNEQFF. The CDR3, as DNA: TGTGCCAGCAGTGTTGCAGGATTCAATGAGCAGTTCTTC.